Listed here is a single T cell receptor (beta chain). Its matching antigen is unknown. The data belong to a study of beta chain features in type 1 diabetes. Markers CD45RO/CCR7/CD25/CD127/CD95/CD27 served to sort CD4+ naive, central memory, regulatory and stem cell-like memory cells. What was sequenced were expressed TCRB transcripts, since all of the isolated RNA had been reverse transcribed. Here immunoSEQ multiplex PCR was the method, and the copy in TCRdb shows in-frame clones only, minus some. The profile shows 15,000 to 19,000 clones, approximately 71% of them singletons. Germline CDR1 is KGHSH and CDR2 is LQKENI. The V gene lost 3 bases and the J gene lost 7 bases, with 19 bases spanning the gap. This CDR3 comprises 16 residues. Study-wide results and caveats: Among patients with Type 1 diabetes, TCRB CDR3s were moderately but significantly shorter in every one of the four CD4+ subsets. Within patients, naive, central memory and Treg TCRB repertoires seemed more similar than within healthy donors. For type 1 diabetes patients, VDJ junctions showed fewer insertions and more deletions.

This sequence originates from a man aged 25-45 years with type 1 diabetes. Sequences were obtained from Tregs from blood. This chain uses TRBV18 with TRBJ1-5; D perhaps matches TRBD1 (6 bases). The DNA for the CDR3 is TGTGCCAGCTCACCCCGGATTGTACAGGGTGTACAGCCCCAGCATTTT. The encoded protein is CASSPRIVQGVQPQHF.